Each of the 21 T cell receptor beta chains below was sequenced from the same sample in a study of molecular identifiers for immune sequencing clone quantification. TCRdb used MiXCR to reprocess the PCR reads, holding one entry per CDR3 protein. This table holds tens of thousands of distinct CDR3 sequences, about 24% found once. The sample was naive CD8+ T cells from blood, with Jurkat cell RNA spiked in. Noted subset: FACS-sorted CD8+CD4-CCR7+CD45RA+ naive T cells. Receptor source: a human donor in good health. Some libraries in this study had Jurkat cell RNA spiked in.

This clonotype was recorded many times. The chain employs TRBV27 and TRBJ1-5; no definite D call. Germline V gives CDR1 MNHEY, CDR2 SMNVEV (reference sequence). The length of the CDR3 is 15 residues. With 0 bases removed from V and 4 bases from J, the gap between germline ends came to 10 bases. The CDR3 sequence is CASSLSRSGNQPQHF. The DNA of the CDR3 is TGTGCCAGCAGTTTATCCAGATCTGGGAATCAGCCCCAGCATTTT.

Sample share makes this clonotype medium-sized. This rearrangement joins TRBV6-5 to TRBJ2-3, with a weak D call TRBD2 (5 bases). CDR1 and CDR2 (germline): MNHEY, SVGAGI. Trimming cost V 6 bases and J 4 bases, with 14 bases left between them. The CDR3 is 14 residues long. The CDR3 DNA reads TGTGCCAGCAGAACTGACTACGGCGCAGATACGCAGTATTTT. It is translated as CASRTDYGADTQYF.

This clonotype was seen repeatedly, ten times or more. The rearrangement joins TRBV18 to TRBJ2-3; tentatively, D is TRBD2 (6 bases). V was shortened by 2 bases and J by 0 bases, with 12 bases between the two germline ends. From germline, CDR1 is KGHSH and CDR2 LQKENI. This CDR3 contains 16 residues. CDR3 in amino acids: CASSPWGEESTDTQYF. The DNA of the CDR3 is TGTGCCAGCTCACCATGGGGGGAGGAAAGCACAGATACGCAGTATTTT.

The chain carries TRBV19 and TRBJ2-1; 9 bases match TRBD1. The trim removed 7 bases at V and 2 bases at J, leaving 6 bases unmatched. Germline lookup yields CDR1 LNHDA and CDR2 SQIVND (reference sequence). The CDR3 runs to 15 residues. For the CDR3, the DNA is TGTGCCAGTACCACCGGGACAGGGACCTACAATGAGCAGTTCTTC. This codes for CASTTGTGTYNEQFF.

This clonotype was counted a few times. A read error may explain this, as a much larger clone is one base away. The chain uses TRBV30 and TRBJ2-6; D call uncertain. Between the trimmed V and J ends, which lost 5 bases and 2 bases, there was a span of 10 bases. Germline V gene data show CDR1 as GTSNPN and CDR2 as SVGIG (reference sequence). The CDR3 loop spans 14 amino acids. CDR3 region: CAWPPDAGANVLTF. Written as DNA, the CDR3 is TGTGCCTGGCCCCCGGACGCTGGGGCCAACGTCCTGACTTTC.

Ten or more counts support this clonotype. V usage is TRBV5-8 and J usage is TRBJ2-1, with TRBD1 identical over 9 bases. The CDR3 totals 15 residues. J lost 9 bases, V lost 7 bases, and 14 bases had no gene match. Germline CDR1 reads SGHTS; CDR2 reads YDEGEE. The CDR3 region has the DNA TGTGCCAGCCCGTACAGGACAGGGGTAGTGGGTGAGCAGTTCTTC. Protein: CASPYRTGVVGEQFF. The full variable domain, its missing parts supplied by reference TRBV5-8 and TRBJ2-1, is EAGVTQSPTHLIKTRGQQATLRCSPISGHTSVYWYQQALGLGLQFLLWYDEGEERNRGNFPPRFSGRQFPNYSSELNVNALELEDSALYLCASPYRTGVVGEQFFGPGTRLTVL.

The sample holds many counts of this clonotype. The V and J genes are TRBV12-3 or TRBV12-4 and TRBJ1-5; D possibly corresponds to TRBD1 (5 bases). The CDR3 runs to 14 residues. Trimming removed 7 bases at V and 7 bases at J, with 17 bases between. The CDR3 coding sequence is TGTGCCAGCACCCGGGGCCCAGGAGGGCAGCCCCAGCATTTT. It yields the protein CASTRGPGGQPQHF.

The V call is TRBV5-3, the J call TRBJ2-5; weak D call: TRBD1 (5 bases). TRBV5-3 is annotated as an ORF whose role is uncertain. The CDR3 loop spans 14 amino acids. Trimming took off 8 bases at V and 9 bases at J, with 23 bases between the two ends. Here the CDR3 DNA reads TGTGCCAGCAGCGCGCTTGGGGCCTCGGTGGCCCAGTACTTC. It codes for CASSALGASVAQYF.

This clonotype was seen at least ten times. The chain is built from TRBV28 and TRBJ2-7; weak D call: TRBD2 (6 bases). There are 15 residues in the CDR3. V was shortened by 4 bases and J by 7 bases, with 20 bases between the two germline ends. CDR1 and CDR2 from the germline V gene are MDHEN and SYDVKM. The CDR3 coding sequence is TGTGCCAGCAGTTCCACTAGCCAATCCCTGGGAGAGCAGTACTTC. It encodes CASSSTSQSLGEQYF.

Remarks on this clonotype: An end of the junction differs from the germline gene, which may be a read error. J is TRBJ2-7 and V is TRBV6-5; TRBD1 might be the D (7 bases). Germline V gives CDR1 MNHEY, CDR2 SVGAGI. This CDR3 is built from 16 residues. The CDR3 nucleotides read TGTGCCGGCAGTTACTCGATTGGAGGGGGCGGCTACGAGCAGTACTTC. Translated: CAGSYSIGGGGYEQYF.

The chain is built from TRBV6-2 or TRBV6-3 and TRBJ1-1; D not certain. This CDR3 contains 14 residues. Germline CDR1 MNHEY, CDR2 SVGEGT. The V gene lost 3 bases and the J gene lost 4 bases, with 12 bases spanning the gap. The CDR3 DNA reads as TGTGCCAGCAGTTATGGCGGGTTGACCACTGAAGCTTTCTTT. This gives the protein CASSYGGLTTEAFF.

This clonotype was counted at least ten times. The rearrangement uses TRBV5-6 and TRBJ2-7; D unresolved. Deletions cut 2 bases from V and 6 bases from J, with 9 bases between. The CDR3 runs 12 residues. Germline-derived CDR1 and CDR2 are SGHDT and YYEEEE. CDR3 in DNA: TGTGCCAGCAGCTTAGGTTCTCGCGAGCAGTACTTC. Translated: CASSLGSREQYF.

This clonotype was seen repeatedly, ten times or more. The chain joins TRBV29-1 to TRBJ2-3; either TRBD1 or TRBD2 may supply D (5 bases each). Trimming removed 8 bases from V and 8 bases from J, with 20 bases in between. CDR3 length: 13 amino acids. The germline V gene encodes CDR1 SQVTM and CDR2 ANQGSEA. In DNA, the CDR3 is TGCAGCTCTGGGGGTCTGGACGTATCTACGCAGTATTTT. This translates into CSSGGLDVSTQYF.

This clonotype has at least ten counts. The chain has TRBV7-6 and TRBJ2-7; 8 bases are shared with TRBD1. The germline V gene encodes CDR1 SGHVS and CDR2 FNYEAQ. The CDR3 is 14 amino acids. V lost 5 bases and J lost 3; bases outside the gene matches: 6. DNA for the CDR3: TGTGCCAGCAGCATATCGGGACAGGACTACGAGCAGTACTTC. Translation: CASSISGQDYEQYF.

This clonotype appeared many times. The V call is TRBV30, the J call TRBJ2-7; D possibly corresponds to TRBD2 (5 bases). V was trimmed by 2 bases and J by 7 bases, leaving 12 bases between them. This CDR3 spans 12 amino acids. CDR1 GTSNPN and CDR2 SVGIG come from the germline V gene (reference sequence). The CDR3 DNA sequence: TGTGCCTGGAGTACGGGGTCTGGGGAGCAGTACTTC. Translating it yields CAWSTGSGEQYF.

Comments on this clonotype: A much larger clone differs from this one at a single base, so this may be a read error. This sequence joins TRBV2 and TRBJ1-1; no reliable D call. This CDR3 spans 12 amino acids. V was trimmed by 6 bases and J by 3 bases, leaving 8 bases between them. Per the germline V gene, CDR1 is SNHLY and CDR2 is FYNNEI. The CDR3 DNA reads as TGTGCCAGCAGGGAGCAGGACACTGAAGCTTTCTTT. It encodes CASREQDTEAFF.

Details on this clonotype: A much larger clone differs from this one at a single base, so this may be a read error. This rearrangement joins TRBV19 to TRBJ2-5; D may be TRBD1 (5 bases). The CDR3 is 13 residues long. In germline, CDR1 is LNHDA, CDR2 SQIVND (reference sequence). The DNA for the CDR3 is TGTGCCTGTAGTTTCCAGGGACAAGAGACCCAGTACTTC. Translation gives CACSFQGQETQYF.

With regard to this clonotype: A much larger clone is a single base away; this may be a read error. The CDR3 spells CSATGAGCEQYF. The CDR3 coding sequence is TGCAGCGCCACAGGAGCAGGCTGCGAGCAGTACTTC. The J gene is TRBJ2-7, the V gene TRBV29-1; tentative D call: TRBD1 (5 bases). The V gene lost 7 bases and the J gene lost 6 bases, with 16 bases spanning the gap. The germline V gene encodes CDR1 SQVTM and CDR2 ANQGSEA. The CDR3 has 12 amino acids.

This clonotype was recorded only once. One base away lies a much larger clone, so this may be a sequencing read error. The chain has TRBV5-6 and TRBJ2-7; no reliable D call. Per the germline V gene, CDR1 is SGHDT and CDR2 is YYEEEE. The CDR3 loop spans 14 amino acids. CDR3 sequence: CACSLGTSTYEQYF. For the CDR3, the DNA is TGTGCCTGCAGCTTGGGAACATCGACCTACGAGCAGTACTTC.

Many counts were recorded for this clonotype. This chain links TRBV27 with TRBJ1-1, with 7 bases that match TRBD1. V shed 7 bases and J 5 bases; nucleotides not matched to a gene: 4. This CDR3 has 12 amino acids. Germline CDR1 reads MNHEY; CDR2 reads SMNVEV (reference sequence). This CDR3 reads CASTSGGTEAFF. The CDR3 nucleotides are TGTGCCAGCACGTCAGGGGGGACTGAAGCTTTCTTT.

Notes on this clonotype: A much larger clone differs by one base, so this may be a read error. The CDR3 DNA reads as TGTGCCAGCAGCTTAAAGGAGGGGTCAGAGCCCCAGTACTTC. Its protein is CASSLKEGSEPQYF. The rearrangement links TRBV7-3 to TRBJ2-5, with D perhaps TRBD2 (6 bases). The V gene's germline CDR1 is SGHTA and CDR2 FQGTGA. The CDR3 covers 14 residues.